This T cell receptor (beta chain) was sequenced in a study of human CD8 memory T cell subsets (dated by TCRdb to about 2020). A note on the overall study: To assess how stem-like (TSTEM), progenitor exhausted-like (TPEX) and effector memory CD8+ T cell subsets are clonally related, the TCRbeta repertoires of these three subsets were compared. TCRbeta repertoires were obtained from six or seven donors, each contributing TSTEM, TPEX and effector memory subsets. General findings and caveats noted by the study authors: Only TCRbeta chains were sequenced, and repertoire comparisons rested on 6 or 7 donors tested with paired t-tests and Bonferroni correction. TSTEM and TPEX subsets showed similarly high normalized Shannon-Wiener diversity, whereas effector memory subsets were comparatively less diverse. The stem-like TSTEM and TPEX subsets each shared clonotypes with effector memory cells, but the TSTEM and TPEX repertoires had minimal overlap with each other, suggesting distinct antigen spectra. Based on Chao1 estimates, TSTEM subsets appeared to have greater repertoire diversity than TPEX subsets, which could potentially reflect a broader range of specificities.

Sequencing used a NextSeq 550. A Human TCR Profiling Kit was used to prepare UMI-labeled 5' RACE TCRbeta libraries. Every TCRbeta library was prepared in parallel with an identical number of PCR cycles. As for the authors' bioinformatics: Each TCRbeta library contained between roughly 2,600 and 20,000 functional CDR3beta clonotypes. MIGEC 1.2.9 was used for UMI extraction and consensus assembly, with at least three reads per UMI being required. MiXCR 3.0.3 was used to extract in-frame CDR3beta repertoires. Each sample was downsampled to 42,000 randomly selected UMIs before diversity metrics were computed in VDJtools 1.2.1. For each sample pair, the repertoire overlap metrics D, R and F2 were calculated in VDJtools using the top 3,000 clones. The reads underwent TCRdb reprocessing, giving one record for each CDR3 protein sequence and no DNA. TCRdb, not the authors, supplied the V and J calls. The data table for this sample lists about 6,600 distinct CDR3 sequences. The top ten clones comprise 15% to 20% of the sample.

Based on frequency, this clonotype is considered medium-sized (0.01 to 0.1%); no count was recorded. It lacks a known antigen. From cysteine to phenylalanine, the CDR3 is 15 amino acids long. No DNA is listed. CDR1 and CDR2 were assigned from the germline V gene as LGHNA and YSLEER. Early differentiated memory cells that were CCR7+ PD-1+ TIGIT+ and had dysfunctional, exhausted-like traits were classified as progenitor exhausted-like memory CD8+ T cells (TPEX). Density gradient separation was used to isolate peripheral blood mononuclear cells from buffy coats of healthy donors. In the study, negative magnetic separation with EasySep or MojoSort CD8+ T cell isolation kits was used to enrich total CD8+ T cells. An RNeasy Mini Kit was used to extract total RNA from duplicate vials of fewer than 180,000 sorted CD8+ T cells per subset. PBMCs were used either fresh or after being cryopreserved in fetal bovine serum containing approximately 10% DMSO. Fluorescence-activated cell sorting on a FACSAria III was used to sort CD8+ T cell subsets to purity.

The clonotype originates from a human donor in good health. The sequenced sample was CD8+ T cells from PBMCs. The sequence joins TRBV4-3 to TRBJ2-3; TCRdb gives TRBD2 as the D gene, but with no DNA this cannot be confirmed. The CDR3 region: CASSQGSGRSDTQYF.